Detailed here is one T cell receptor beta chain. This sample is drawn from a study of blood T cell repertoires in COVID-19. Sequenced by immunoSEQ multiplex PCR; TCRdb stores in-frame clones only, minus some. Of 200,000 to 250,000 clones listed, approximately 91% were seen once; the top ten hold about 18%. CDR3 length: 16 residues. CDR1 and CDR2 from the germline V gene are GTSNPN and SVGIG (reference sequence). V dropped 3 bases and J dropped 4 bases, with 19 bases sitting between them. Sequences were obtained from peripheral blood. The sequence came from a man in his fifties or sixties with COVID-19, enrolled during active disease. The chain employs TRBV30 and TRBJ2-1; D may be TRBD1 (5 bases). CDR3 residues: CAWSDKVVGPYNEQFF. The CDR3 nucleotides are TGTGCCTGGAGCGATAAGGTCGTGGGGCCTTACAATGAGCAGTTCTTC.